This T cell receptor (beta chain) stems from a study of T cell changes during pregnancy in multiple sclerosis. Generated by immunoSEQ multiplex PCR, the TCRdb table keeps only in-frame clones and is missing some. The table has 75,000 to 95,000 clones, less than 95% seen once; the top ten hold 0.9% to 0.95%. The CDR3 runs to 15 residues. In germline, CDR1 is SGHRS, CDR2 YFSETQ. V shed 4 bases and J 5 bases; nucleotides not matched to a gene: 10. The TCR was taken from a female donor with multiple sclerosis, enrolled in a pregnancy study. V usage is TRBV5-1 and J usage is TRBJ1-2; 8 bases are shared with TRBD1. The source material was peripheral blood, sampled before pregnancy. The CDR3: CASSPGQGQVYGYTF. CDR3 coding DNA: TGCGCCAGCAGCCCCGGACAGGGCCAAGTTTATGGCTACACCTTC.